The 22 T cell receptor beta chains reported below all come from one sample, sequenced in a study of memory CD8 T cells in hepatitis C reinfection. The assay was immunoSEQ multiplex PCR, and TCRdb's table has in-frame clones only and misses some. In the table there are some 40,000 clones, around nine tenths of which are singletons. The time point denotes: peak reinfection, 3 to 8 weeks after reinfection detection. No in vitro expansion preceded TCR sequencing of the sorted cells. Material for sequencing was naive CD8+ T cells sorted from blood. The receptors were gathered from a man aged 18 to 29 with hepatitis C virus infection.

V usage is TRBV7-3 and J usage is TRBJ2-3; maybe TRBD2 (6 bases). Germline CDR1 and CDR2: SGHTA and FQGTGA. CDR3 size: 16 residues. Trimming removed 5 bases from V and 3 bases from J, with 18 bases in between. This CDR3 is CASSPSGGGLTDTQYF. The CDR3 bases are TGTGCCAGCAGCCCCTCCGGGGGAGGCTTAACAGATACGCAGTATTTT.

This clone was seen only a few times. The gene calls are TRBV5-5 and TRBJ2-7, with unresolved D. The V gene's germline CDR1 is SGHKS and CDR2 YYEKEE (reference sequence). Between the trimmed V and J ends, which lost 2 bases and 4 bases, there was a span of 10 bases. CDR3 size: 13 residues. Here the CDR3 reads CASSLFGDYEQYV. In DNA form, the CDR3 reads TGTGCCAGCAGCTTATTTGGAGATTACGAGCAGTACGTC.

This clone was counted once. CDR3 sequence (DNA): TGTGCCAGCAGCCCGCGGGACGGCGGGGAGCTGTTTTTT. Translation: CASSPRDGGELFF. V usage is TRBV9 and J usage is TRBJ2-2; perhaps TRBD2 as D (6 bases). This CDR3 has 13 residues. The V gene's germline CDR1 is SGDLS and CDR2 YYNGEE. Trimming left V 4 bases short and J 7 bases short, with 11 bases between.

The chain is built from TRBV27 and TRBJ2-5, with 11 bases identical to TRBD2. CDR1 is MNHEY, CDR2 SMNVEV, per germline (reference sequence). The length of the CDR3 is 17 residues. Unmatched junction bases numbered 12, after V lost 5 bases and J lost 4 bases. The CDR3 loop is CASSPGLAVGVGETQYF. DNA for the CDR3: TGTGCCAGCAGTCCGGGACTAGCGGTAGGGGTCGGAGAGACCCAGTACTTC.

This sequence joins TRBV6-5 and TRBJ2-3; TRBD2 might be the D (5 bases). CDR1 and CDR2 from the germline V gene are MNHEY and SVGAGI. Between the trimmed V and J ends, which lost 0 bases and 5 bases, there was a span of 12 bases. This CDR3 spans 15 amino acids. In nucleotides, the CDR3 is TGTGCCAGCAGTTACTCGAAGACCCGGGGAGATACGCAGTATTTT. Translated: CASSYSKTRGDTQYF.

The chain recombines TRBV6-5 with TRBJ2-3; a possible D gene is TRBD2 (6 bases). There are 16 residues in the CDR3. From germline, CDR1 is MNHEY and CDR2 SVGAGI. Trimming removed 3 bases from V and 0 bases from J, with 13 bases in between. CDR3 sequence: CASSYSGHNSTDTQYF. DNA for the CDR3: TGTGCCAGCAGTTATAGCGGCCACAATAGCACAGATACGCAGTATTTT.

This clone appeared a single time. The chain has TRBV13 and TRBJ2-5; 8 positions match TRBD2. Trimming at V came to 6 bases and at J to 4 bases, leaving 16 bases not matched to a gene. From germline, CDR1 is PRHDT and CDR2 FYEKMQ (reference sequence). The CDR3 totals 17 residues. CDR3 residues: CASSSRSTSGGGETQYF. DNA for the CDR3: TGTGCCAGCAGTTCCCGGAGTACTAGCGGTGGGGGAGAGACCCAGTACTTC.

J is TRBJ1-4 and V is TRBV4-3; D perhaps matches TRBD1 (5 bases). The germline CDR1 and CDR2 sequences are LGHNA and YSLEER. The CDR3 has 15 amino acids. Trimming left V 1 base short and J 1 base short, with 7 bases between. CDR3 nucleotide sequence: TGCGCCAGCAGCCAAGGGGGGGGAACTAATGAAAAACTGTTTTTT. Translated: CASSQGGGTNEKLFF.

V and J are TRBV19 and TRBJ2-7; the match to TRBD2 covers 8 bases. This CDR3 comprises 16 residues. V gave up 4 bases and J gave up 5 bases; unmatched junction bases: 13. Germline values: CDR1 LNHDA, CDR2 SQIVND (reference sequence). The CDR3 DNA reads TGTGCCAGTAGTACCGGGACTAGATCCGGGGCCCACGAGCAGTACTTC. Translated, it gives CASSTGTRSGAHEQYF. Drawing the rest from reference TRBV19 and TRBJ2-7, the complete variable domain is DGGITQSPKYLFRKEGQNVTLSCEQNLNHDAMYWYRQDPGQGLRLIYYSQIVNDFQKGDIAEGYSVSREKKESFPLTVTSAQKNPTAFYLCASSTGTRSGAHEQYFGPGTRLTVT.

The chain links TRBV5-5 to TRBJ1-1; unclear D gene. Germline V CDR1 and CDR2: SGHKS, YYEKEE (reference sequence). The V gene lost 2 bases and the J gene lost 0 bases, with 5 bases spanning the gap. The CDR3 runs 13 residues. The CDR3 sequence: CASSFDMNTEAFF. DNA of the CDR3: TGTGCCAGCAGCTTCGACATGAACACTGAAGCTTTCTTT. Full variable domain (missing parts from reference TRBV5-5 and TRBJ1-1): DAGVTQSPTHLIKTRGQQVTLRCSPISGHKSVSWYQQVLGQGPQFIFQYYEKEERGRGNFPDRFSARQFPNYSSELNVNALLLGDSALYLCASSFDMNTEAFFGQGTRLTVV.

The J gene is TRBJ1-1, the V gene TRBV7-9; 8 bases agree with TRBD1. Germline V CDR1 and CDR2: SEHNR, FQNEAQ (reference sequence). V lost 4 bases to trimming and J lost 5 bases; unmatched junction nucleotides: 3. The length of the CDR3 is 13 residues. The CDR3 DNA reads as TGTGCCAGCAGCTCCGGGACAGGAACTGAAGCTTTCTTT. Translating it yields CASSSGTGTEAFF.

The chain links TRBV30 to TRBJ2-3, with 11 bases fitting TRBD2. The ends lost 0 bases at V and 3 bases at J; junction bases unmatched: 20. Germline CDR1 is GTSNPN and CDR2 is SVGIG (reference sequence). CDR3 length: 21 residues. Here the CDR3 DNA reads TGTGCCTGGAGTGTCGGATCCTTTACTAGCGGGGGCCCTATCGAGACAGATACGCAGTATTTT. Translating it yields CAWSVGSFTSGGPIETDTQYF.

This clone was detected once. The chain's CDR3 is CASSTGVLEETQYF. CDR3 DNA: TGTGCCAGCAGCACGGGAGTTCTTGAAGAGACCCAGTACTTC. The V gene is TRBV7-9, the J gene TRBJ2-5, with D possibly being TRBD2 (6 bases). Trimming shortened V by 5 bases and J by 3 bases, and 13 bases separated the two germline ends. CDR3 size: 14 residues. Germline V gene lookup returns CDR1 SEHNR and CDR2 FQNEAQ (reference sequence).

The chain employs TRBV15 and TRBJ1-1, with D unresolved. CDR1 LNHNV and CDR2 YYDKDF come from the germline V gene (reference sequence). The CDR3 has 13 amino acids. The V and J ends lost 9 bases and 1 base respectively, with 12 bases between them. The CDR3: CATALEGNTEAFF. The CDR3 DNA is TGTGCCACGGCACTCGAGGGGAACACTGAAGCTTTCTTT.

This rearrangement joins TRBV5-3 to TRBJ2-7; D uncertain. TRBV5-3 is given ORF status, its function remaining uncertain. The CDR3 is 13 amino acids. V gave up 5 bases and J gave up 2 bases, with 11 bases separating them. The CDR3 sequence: CARRPNWAYEQYV. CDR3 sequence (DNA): TGTGCCAGAAGACCAAATTGGGCCTACGAGCAGTACGTC.

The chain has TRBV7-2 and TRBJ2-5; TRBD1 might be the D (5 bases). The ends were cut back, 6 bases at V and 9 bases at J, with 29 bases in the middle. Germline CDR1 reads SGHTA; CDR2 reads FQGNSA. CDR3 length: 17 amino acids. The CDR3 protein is CASSHPGFGFTPAAQYF. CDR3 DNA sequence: TGTGCCAGCAGTCATCCAGGGTTTGGGTTTACCCCCGCGGCCCAGTACTTC.

The CDR3 region is CASSQDRTGNTEAFF. The CDR3 DNA is TGCGCCAGCAGCCAAGATCGGACAGGGAACACTGAAGCTTTCTTT. The V call is TRBV4-1, the J call TRBJ1-1, with TRBD1 matching 7 bases. The CDR3 spans 15 residues. V was clipped by 0 bases and J by 1 base; unmatched bases: 2. Germline V gives CDR1 MGHRA, CDR2 YSYEKL.

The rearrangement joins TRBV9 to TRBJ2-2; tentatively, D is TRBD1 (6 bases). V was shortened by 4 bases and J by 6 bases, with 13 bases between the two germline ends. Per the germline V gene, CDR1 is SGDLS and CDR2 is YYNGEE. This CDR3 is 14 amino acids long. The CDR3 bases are TGTGCCAGCAGCCCTGACAGGTTTGCCGGGGAGCTGTTTTTT. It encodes CASSPDRFAGELFF.

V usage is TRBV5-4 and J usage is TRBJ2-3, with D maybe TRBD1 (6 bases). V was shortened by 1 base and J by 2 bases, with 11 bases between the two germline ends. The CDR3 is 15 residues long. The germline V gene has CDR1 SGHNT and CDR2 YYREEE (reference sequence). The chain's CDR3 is CASSLPRDTTDTQYF. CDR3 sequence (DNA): TGTGCCAGCAGCTTGCCCCGGGACACCACAGATACGCAGTATTTT.

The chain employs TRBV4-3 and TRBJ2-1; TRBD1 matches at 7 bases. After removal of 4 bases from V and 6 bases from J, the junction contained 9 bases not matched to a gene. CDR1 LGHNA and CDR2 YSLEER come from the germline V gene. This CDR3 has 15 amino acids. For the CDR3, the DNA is TGCGCCAGCAGCCTTGGGACAGCCCCCGGCAATGAGCAGTTCTTC. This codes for CASSLGTAPGNEQFF.

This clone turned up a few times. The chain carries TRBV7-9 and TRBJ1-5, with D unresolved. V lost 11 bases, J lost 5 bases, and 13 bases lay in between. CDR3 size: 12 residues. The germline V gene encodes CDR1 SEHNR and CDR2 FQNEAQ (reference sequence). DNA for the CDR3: TGTGCCTCGGATGCAGGTTATCAGCCCCAGCATTTT. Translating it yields CASDAGYQPQHF.

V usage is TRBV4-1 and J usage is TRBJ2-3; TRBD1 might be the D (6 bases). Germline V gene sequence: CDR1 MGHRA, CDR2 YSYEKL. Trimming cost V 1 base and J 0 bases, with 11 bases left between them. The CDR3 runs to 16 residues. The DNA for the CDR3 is TGCGCCAGCAGCCAAGGCCAGGGGATTAGCACAGATACGCAGTATTTT. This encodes CASSQGQGISTDTQYF.